This T cell receptor beta chain was found in a study of T-cell reconstitution after alpha-beta-depleted transplantation in children. Researchers prepared the TCRbeta library using unique molecular identifiers, the study reports. Via MiXCR, TCRdb re-called the PCR reads, giving one row per CDR3 protein. The table has 450,000 to 550,000 distinct CDR3 sequences, about an eighth seen once. At least ten counts were recorded for this clonotype. No antigen is known for it. General observations from the study: After transplant, at about two months, alpha-beta T cells were reportedly derived from several hundred expanded graft clones. T cells produced anew were the main source of T-cell counts and diversity one year after transplant. From surviving recipient T cells and thymic progenitors came the high day-60 TCRbeta diversity observed in some patients.

The germline CDR1 and CDR2 sequences are SEHNR and FQNEAQ (reference sequence). Trimming shortened V by 2 bases and J by 2 bases, and 11 bases separated the two germline ends. The CDR3 loop spans 15 amino acids. The chain is built from TRBV7-9 and TRBJ2-3; no clear D. The sequencing used PBMCs, mostly from graft donor cells, collected 180 days after TCRalphabeta/CD19-depleted stem cell transplant. The sequence was obtained from a female patient aged 2-10 years who had a stem cell transplant for aplastic anemia, so the T cells may come from the graft donor. The CDR3 coding sequence is TGTGCCAGCAGCTTACCTCCGGGTCTCACAGATACGCAGTATTTT. Protein: CASSLPPGLTDTQYF.